The 5 T cell receptor beta chains listed next were all sequenced from one sample in a study of cytomegalovirus exposure and HLA in healthy donors. Both 60 Vbeta primers and 13 Jbeta primers went into the PCR. Sequencing used immunoSEQ multiplex PCR; TCRdb keeps in-frame clones, though not all of them. The sample holds tens of thousands of clones, more than 60% seen once. Sequences were obtained from PBMCs. These receptors were collected from a man between 25 and 39 years old in good health and CMV-seronegative.

The rearrangement uses TRBV27 and TRBJ2-7; D might be TRBD1 (6 bases). Germline V CDR1 and CDR2: MNHEY, SMNVEV (reference sequence). Trimming cost V 0 bases and J 6 bases, with 18 bases left between them. The CDR3 totals 16 residues. CDR3: CASSLSATGSGGEQYF. CDR3 nucleotides: TGTGCCAGCAGTTTATCCGCAACAGGGTCTGGTGGCGAGCAGTACTTC.

The genes are TRBV19 and TRBJ1-5, with D maybe TRBD1 (5 bases). The CDR3 has 14 amino acids. The ends were cut back, 3 bases at V and 2 bases at J, with 8 bases in the middle. CDR1 is LNHDA and CDR2 is SQIVND in the germline V gene (reference sequence). The CDR3 DNA reads as TGTGCCAGTAGTATGGGGCGCCGCAATCAGCCCCAGCATTTT. Residues: CASSMGRRNQPQHF.

This clone occurred a few times. The rearrangement uses TRBV7-2 and TRBJ1-5; TRBD1 aligns across 7 bases. This CDR3 contains 15 residues. J lost 7 bases, V lost 4 bases, and 10 bases had no gene match. Germline CDR1 SGHTA, CDR2 FQGNSA. CDR3 bases: TGTGCCAGCAGCTACCAAAGGGGGCGCGAACAGCCCCAGCATTTT. It specifies CASSYQRGREQPQHF.

The chain combines TRBV10-3 with TRBJ2-3, with TRBD2 identical over 10 bases. With 6 bases clipped from V and 2 bases from J, the junction kept 8 bases outside the gene matches. This CDR3 has 16 amino acids. CDR1 is ENHRY and CDR2 is SYGVKD in the germline V gene. CDR3 sequence (DNA): TGTGCCATCAGCCCTATAGCGGGGGGTCCCACAGATACGCAGTATTTT. As protein: CAISPIAGGPTDTQYF.

J is TRBJ2-7 and V is TRBV6-1; D uncertain. This CDR3 is built from 12 residues. V dropped 6 bases and J dropped 4 bases, with 10 bases sitting between them. Germline CDR1 and CDR2: MNHNS and SASEGT. CDR3 nucleotides: TGTGCCAGCAGACCTAGTACTTACGAGCAGTACTTC. Translating gives CASRPSTYEQYF.